The rows below give T cell receptor beta chains drawn from one sample of a study of blood T cell repertoires in COVID-19. Only in-frame clones appear in the TCRdb table, and some are missing; sequencing was by immunoSEQ multiplex PCR. This table has 90,000 to 100,000 clones, roughly 88% appearing once. The sequencing input was peripheral blood. These receptors came from a man aged 60-69 years with acute or convalescent COVID-19. Each CDR3 is given with its conserved first and last residue. D genes are given only for firm matches. For some rows the clone size is stated as once, few or many, or as a class when expanded; others skip it.

V gene: TRBV9; D gene: .; clone size: few; J gene: TRBJ2-7; CDR3 protein: CASSVSSGAYEQYF; CDR3 DNA: TGTGCCAGCAGCGTATCGTCAGGTGCCTACGAGCAGTACTTC
V gene: TRBV5-4; D gene: TRBD2; clone size: .; J gene: TRBJ2-5; CDR3 protein: CASKLSGAETQYF; CDR3 DNA: TGTGCCAGCAAACTTAGCGGGGCTGAGACCCAGTACTTC
V gene: TRBV5-5; D gene: .; clone size: .; J gene: TRBJ1-1; CDR3 protein: CASSFGERANTEAFF; CDR3 DNA: TGTGCCAGCAGCTTCGGGGAGCGGGCGAACACTGAAGCTTTCTTT
V gene: TRBV6-4; D gene: TRBD1; clone size: .; J gene: TRBJ1-2; CDR3 protein: CASSRQGSYGYTF; CDR3 DNA: TGTGCCAGCAGTCGACAGGGGTCCTATGGCTACACCTTC
V gene: TRBV4-1; D gene: TRBD2; clone size: once; J gene: TRBJ2-3; CDR3 protein: CASSQDSGGLDTQYF; CDR3 DNA: TGCGCCAGCAGCCAAGATAGCGGGGGGCTCGATACGCAGTATTTT
V gene: TRBV6-2/TRBV6-3; D gene: .; clone size: .; J gene: TRBJ1-5; CDR3 protein: CASSYPSGGQPQHF; CDR3 DNA: TGTGCCAGCAGTTACCCCTCGGGGGGTCAGCCCCAGCATTTT
V gene: TRBV7-2; D gene: .; clone size: .; J gene: TRBJ2-7; CDR3 protein: CASSLGASKYEQYF; CDR3 DNA: TGTGCCAGCAGCTTAGGGGCTAGCAAGTACGAGCAGTACTTC
V gene: TRBV2; D gene: TRBD1; clone size: .; J gene: TRBJ2-3; CDR3 protein: CASRIQGASTDTQYF; CDR3 DNA: TGTGCCAGCAGGATACAGGGGGCTAGCACAGATACGCAGTATTTT
V gene: TRBV7-2; D gene: .; clone size: .; J gene: TRBJ1-5; CDR3 protein: CASSLSRRGERGGNQPQHF; CDR3 DNA: TGTGCCAGCAGCTTATCCCGCCGGGGCGAGCGGGGAGGCAATCAGCCCCAGCATTTT
V gene: TRBV5-1; D gene: TRBD1; clone size: .; J gene: TRBJ2-1; CDR3 protein: CASSLDRGHYNEQFF; CDR3 DNA: TGCGCCAGCAGCTTGGACAGGGGTCACTACAATGAGCAGTTCTTC
V gene: TRBV2; D gene: TRBD1; clone size: .; J gene: TRBJ1-4; CDR3 protein: CASRRQGVATNEKLFF; CDR3 DNA: TGTGCCAGCAGAAGACAGGGGGTAGCAACTAATGAAAAACTGTTTTTT
V gene: TRBV19; D gene: TRBD1; clone size: .; J gene: TRBJ1-5; CDR3 protein: CASSDREGQPQHF; CDR3 DNA: TGTGCCAGTAGTGACAGGGAAGGTCAGCCCCAGCATTTT
V gene: TRBV28; D gene: TRBD2; clone size: .; J gene: TRBJ2-1; CDR3 protein: CASSSRTRVLSYNEQFF; CDR3 DNA: TGTGCCAGCAGTTCCCGGACTAGAGTTCTCTCCTACAATGAGCAGTTCTTC
V gene: TRBV5-5; D gene: .; clone size: .; J gene: TRBJ1-2; CDR3 protein: CASSPWTENYGYTF; CDR3 DNA: TGTGCCAGCAGCCCCTGGACAGAGAACTATGGCTACACCTTC
V gene: TRBV28; D gene: .; clone size: once; J gene: TRBJ2-5; CDR3 protein: CASSKGPQGTQYF; CDR3 DNA: TGTGCCAGCAGTAAGGGCCCCCAGGGGACCCAGTACTTC
V gene: TRBV7-2; D gene: .; clone size: .; J gene: TRBJ2-7; CDR3 protein: CASSLAGAPSYEQYF; CDR3 DNA: TGTGCCAGCAGCTTAGCGGGGGCCCCCTCCTACGAGCAGTACTTC
V gene: TRBV9; D gene: .; clone size: .; J gene: TRBJ1-5; CDR3 protein: CASSATGRGGQPQHF; CDR3 DNA: TGTGCCAGCAGCGCCACGGGGAGGGGCGGTCAGCCCCAGCATTTT
V gene: TRBV6-6; D gene: .; clone size: .; J gene: TRBJ1-1; CDR3 protein: CASTSRGSGTEAFF; CDR3 DNA: TGTGCCAGCACCTCCCGGGGTTCTGGCACTGAAGCTTTCTTT
V gene: TRBV5-1; D gene: TRBD1; clone size: .; J gene: TRBJ2-3; CDR3 protein: CASSLASGTGGIDTQYF; CDR3 DNA: TGCGCCAGCAGCTTGGCCTCCGGGACAGGGGGCATAGATACGCAGTATTTT
V gene: TRBV5-1; D gene: .; clone size: .; J gene: TRBJ1-6; CDR3 protein: CASKEGEGNSPLHF; CDR3 DNA: TGCGCCAGCAAGGAGGGAGAAGGCAATTCACCCCTCCACTTT
V gene: TRBV4-3; D gene: .; clone size: .; J gene: TRBJ1-4; CDR3 protein: CASTFSRANEKLFF; CDR3 DNA: TGCGCCAGCACCTTCAGTCGGGCTAATGAAAAACTGTTTTTT
V gene: TRBV7-8; D gene: .; clone size: once; J gene: TRBJ2-7; CDR3 protein: CASSPRQGTGGLYEQYF; CDR3 DNA: TGTGCCAGCAGCCCCCGCCAGGGGACGGGGGGACTCTACGAGCAGTACTTC
V gene: TRBV10-3; D gene: .; clone size: .; J gene: TRBJ2-3; CDR3 protein: CAISESLIAFTQYF; CDR3 DNA: TGTGCCATCAGTGAGTCACTAATAGCGTTTACGCAGTATTTT
V gene: TRBV18; D gene: .; clone size: .; J gene: TRBJ1-4; CDR3 protein: CASSESLGANEKLFF; CDR3 DNA: TGTGCCAGCTCGGAGAGCCTTGGCGCTAATGAAAAACTGTTTTTT
V gene: TRBV18; D gene: TRBD1; clone size: .; J gene: TRBJ1-1; CDR3 protein: CASSSDRGTEAFF; CDR3 DNA: TGTGCCAGCTCCTCAGACAGGGGGACTGAAGCTTTCTTT
V gene: TRBV18; D gene: TRBD1; clone size: .; J gene: TRBJ1-4; CDR3 protein: CASSQTGNEKLFF; CDR3 DNA: TGTGCCAGCTCCCAGACAGGGAATGAAAAACTGTTTTTT
V gene: TRBV2; D gene: TRBD1; clone size: .; J gene: TRBJ1-5; CDR3 protein: CASSENRGPNRPQHF; CDR3 DNA: TGTGCCAGCAGTGAAAACAGGGGCCCAAATCGGCCCCAGCATTTT
V gene: TRBV7-2; D gene: TRBD1; clone size: .; J gene: TRBJ1-5; CDR3 protein: CASSGQVPQPQHF; CDR3 DNA: TGTGCCAGCAGCGGACAGGTGCCACAGCCCCAGCATTTT
V gene: TRBV7-3; D gene: .; clone size: once; J gene: TRBJ1-1; CDR3 protein: CASSQDGYTEAFF; CDR3 DNA: TGTGCCAGCAGCCAAGACGGGTACACTGAAGCTTTCTTT
V gene: TRBV28; D gene: .; clone size: .; J gene: TRBJ1-3; CDR3 protein: CASTGQSRGSGNTIYF; CDR3 DNA: TGTGCCAGCACAGGACAGTCGAGGGGCTCTGGAAACACCATATATTTT
V gene: TRBV6-2/TRBV6-3; D gene: TRBD2; clone size: .; J gene: TRBJ2-1; CDR3 protein: CASSYGGRTSGPGGFAEQFF; CDR3 DNA: TGTGCCAGCAGTTATGGGGGTAGGACTAGCGGACCCGGTGGCTTCGCTGAGCAGTTCTTC
V gene: TRBV18; D gene: .; clone size: .; J gene: TRBJ2-3; CDR3 protein: CASSLSSSTDTQYF; CDR3 DNA: TGTGCCAGCTCACTTTCTTCTAGCACAGATACGCAGTATTTT
V gene: TRBV4-1; D gene: .; clone size: .; J gene: TRBJ1-2; CDR3 protein: CASSQDLLTGIVGYTF; CDR3 DNA: TGCGCCAGCAGCCAAGATCTGTTAACAGGGATTGTGGGCTACACCTTC
V gene: TRBV29-1; D gene: TRBD1; clone size: once; J gene: TRBJ1-1; CDR3 protein: CSVWTGNSMNTEAFF; CDR3 DNA: TGCAGCGTTTGGACAGGGAACTCTATGAACACTGAAGCTTTCTTT
V gene: TRBV29-1; D gene: .; clone size: once; J gene: TRBJ1-2; CDR3 protein: CSVAYNYGYTF; CDR3 DNA: TGCAGCGTTGCTTATAACTATGGCTACACCTTC
V gene: TRBV11-2; D gene: TRBD1; clone size: .; J gene: TRBJ2-2; CDR3 protein: CASKGAPGTLTNTGELFF; CDR3 DNA: TGTGCCAGCAAGGGGGCCCCCGGGACACTGACGAACACCGGGGAGCTGTTTTTT
V gene: TRBV24-1; D gene: TRBD1; clone size: .; J gene: TRBJ2-2; CDR3 protein: CATQGQDNTGELFF; CDR3 DNA: TGTGCCACCCAAGGACAGGATAACACCGGGGAGCTGTTTTTT
V gene: TRBV12-5; D gene: .; clone size: .; J gene: TRBJ2-2; CDR3 protein: CASGLVAQVNTGELFF; CDR3 DNA: TGTGCTAGTGGTTTGGTTGCACAGGTGAACACCGGGGAGCTGTTTTTT
V gene: TRBV13; D gene: TRBD1; clone size: once; J gene: TRBJ2-3; CDR3 protein: CASSFGTGVWGTDTQYF; CDR3 DNA: TGTGCCAGCAGCTTCGGGACAGGGGTTTGGGGCACAGATACGCAGTATTTT
V gene: TRBV6-2/TRBV6-3; D gene: .; clone size: .; J gene: TRBJ1-2; CDR3 protein: CASSYAGGIYGYTF; CDR3 DNA: TGTGCCAGCAGTTACGCCGGGGGGATCTATGGCTACACCTTC
V gene: TRBV5-6; D gene: .; clone size: .; J gene: TRBJ1-5; CDR3 protein: CASTISTVQDQPQHF; CDR3 DNA: TGTGCCAGCACTATATCGACAGTGCAGGATCAGCCCCAGCATTTT
V gene: TRBV28; D gene: TRBD2; clone size: .; J gene: TRBJ2-5; CDR3 protein: CASRTPTGTSGGETQYF; CDR3 DNA: TGTGCCAGCAGGACACCCACCGGGACTAGCGGGGGTGAGACCCAGTACTTC
V gene: TRBV2; D gene: .; clone size: .; J gene: TRBJ1-3; CDR3 protein: CASSEEGYSGNTIYF; CDR3 DNA: TGTGCCAGCAGTGAGGAGGGCTACTCTGGAAACACCATATATTTT
V gene: TRBV29-1; D gene: TRBD2; clone size: few; J gene: TRBJ2-5; CDR3 protein: CSTPWAGRGETQYF; CDR3 DNA: TGCAGCACCCCCTGGGCCGGGAGGGGAGAGACCCAGTACTTC
V gene: TRBV6-6; D gene: .; clone size: .; J gene: TRBJ2-5; CDR3 protein: CASSPRQGETQYF; CDR3 DNA: TGTGCCAGCAGTCCGAGACAAGGAGAGACCCAGTACTTC
V gene: TRBV2; D gene: .; clone size: .; J gene: TRBJ1-4; CDR3 protein: CASRIHATNEKLFF; CDR3 DNA: TGTGCCAGCAGGATACACGCAACTAATGAAAAACTGTTTTTT
V gene: TRBV18; D gene: TRBD1; clone size: .; J gene: TRBJ2-1; CDR3 protein: CASSFRQGVYNEQFF; CDR3 DNA: TGTGCCAGCTCATTCAGACAGGGTGTCTACAATGAGCAGTTCTTC
V gene: TRBV5-8; D gene: .; clone size: .; J gene: TRBJ2-1; CDR3 protein: CASSLGQTPNNEQFF; CDR3 DNA: TGTGCCAGCAGCTTGGGACAGACCCCCAACAATGAGCAGTTCTTC
V gene: TRBV11-3; D gene: TRBD1; clone size: .; J gene: TRBJ2-5; CDR3 protein: CASSPGQRETQYF; CDR3 DNA: TGTGCCAGCAGCCCGGGACAGCGAGAGACCCAGTACTTC
V gene: TRBV11-2; D gene: TRBD1; clone size: .; J gene: TRBJ1-1; CDR3 protein: CASSSKGQGAWAFF; CDR3 DNA: TGTGCCAGCAGCTCCAAGGGACAGGGGGCATGGGCTTTCTTT
V gene: TRBV6-2/TRBV6-3; D gene: .; clone size: .; J gene: TRBJ2-5; CDR3 protein: CASSYENSQETQYF; CDR3 DNA: TGTGCCAGCAGTTATGAGAACTCCCAAGAGACCCAGTACTTC
V gene: TRBV6-1; D gene: TRBD1; clone size: .; J gene: TRBJ2-1; CDR3 protein: CASVGTGSYNEQFF; CDR3 DNA: TGTGCCAGCGTAGGGACAGGGTCATACAATGAGCAGTTCTTC
V gene: TRBV3-1/TRBV3-2; D gene: .; clone size: few; J gene: TRBJ2-7; CDR3 protein: CASSQSQGSYEQYF; CDR3 DNA: TGTGCCAGCAGCCAATCCCAGGGTTCCTACGAGCAGTACTTC
V gene: TRBV5-1; D gene: TRBD1; clone size: .; J gene: TRBJ1-2; CDR3 protein: CASSLDRGDGYTF; CDR3 DNA: TGCGCCAGCAGCTTGGACAGGGGGGATGGCTACACCTTC
V gene: TRBV29-1; D gene: .; clone size: .; J gene: TRBJ1-2; CDR3 protein: CSVEGTAGQLDSYYGYTF; CDR3 DNA: TGCAGCGTTGAAGGAACCGCAGGACAGCTAGATTCCTACTATGGCTACACCTTC
V gene: TRBV18; D gene: .; clone size: .; J gene: TRBJ1-1; CDR3 protein: CASSPTTVLNTEAFF; CDR3 DNA: TGTGCCAGCTCTCCCACGACAGTATTGAACACTGAAGCTTTCTTT
V gene: TRBV28; D gene: .; clone size: .; J gene: TRBJ1-5; CDR3 protein: CASSSISGPQHF; CDR3 DNA: TGTGCCAGCAGTTCCATATCAGGGCCCCAGCATTTT
V gene: TRBV28; D gene: TRBD1; clone size: .; J gene: TRBJ1-5; CDR3 protein: CASSLSGTAGQPQHF; CDR3 DNA: TGTGCCAGCAGTTTATCGGGGACAGCGGGTCAGCCCCAGCATTTT
V gene: TRBV7-6; D gene: TRBD1; clone size: .; J gene: TRBJ1-6; CDR3 protein: CASSLVAGGDSPLHF; CDR3 DNA: TGTGCCAGCAGCCTCGTGGCAGGGGGCGATTCACCCCTCCACTTT
V gene: TRBV5-1; D gene: TRBD2; clone size: .; J gene: TRBJ2-5; CDR3 protein: CASTRTSGGQETQYF; CDR3 DNA: TGCGCCAGCACGCGGACTAGCGGGGGGCAAGAGACCCAGTACTTC